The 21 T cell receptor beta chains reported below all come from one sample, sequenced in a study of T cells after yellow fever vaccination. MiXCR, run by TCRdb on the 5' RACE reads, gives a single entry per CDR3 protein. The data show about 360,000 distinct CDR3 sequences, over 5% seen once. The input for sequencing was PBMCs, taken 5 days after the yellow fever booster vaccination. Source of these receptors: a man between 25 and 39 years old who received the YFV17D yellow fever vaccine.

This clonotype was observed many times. CDR3 sequence (DNA): TGTGCCAGCAGTCCAGATAGTCCCGGGACAGGCATCCTAGAGACCCAGTACTTC. Amino acid sequence: CASSPDSPGTGILETQYF. The V gene is TRBV11-1, the J gene TRBJ2-5, with 8 positions matching TRBD1. The ends lost 6 bases at V and 4 bases at J; junction bases unmatched: 19. The V gene's germline CDR1 is SGHAT and CDR2 FQDESV (reference sequence). CDR3 length equals 18 residues.

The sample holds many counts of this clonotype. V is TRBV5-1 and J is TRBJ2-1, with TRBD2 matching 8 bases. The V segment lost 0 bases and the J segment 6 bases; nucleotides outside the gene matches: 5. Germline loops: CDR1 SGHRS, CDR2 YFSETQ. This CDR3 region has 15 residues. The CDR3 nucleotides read TGCGCCAGCAGCTTGGCAGCGGGAGCTGCCAATGAGCAGTTCTTC. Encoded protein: CASSLAAGAANEQFF.

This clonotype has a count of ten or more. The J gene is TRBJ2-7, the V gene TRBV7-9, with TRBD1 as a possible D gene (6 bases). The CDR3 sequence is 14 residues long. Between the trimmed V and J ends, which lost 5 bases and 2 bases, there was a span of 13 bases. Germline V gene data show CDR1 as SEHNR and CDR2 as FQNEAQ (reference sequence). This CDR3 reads CASSSRQDPYEQYF. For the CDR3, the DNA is TGTGCCAGCAGCAGTCGACAGGACCCCTACGAGCAGTACTTC.

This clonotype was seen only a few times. CDR3 region: CSAIPGLYTEAFF. CDR3 DNA sequence: TGCAGTGCCATTCCGGGTCTGTACACTGAAGCTTTCTTT. The rearrangement uses TRBV20-1 and TRBJ1-1; D gene uncertain. Germline CDR1 reads DFQATT; CDR2 reads SNEGSKA (reference sequence). Trimming pared 6 bases from V and 3 bases from J, leaving 14 bases between. The CDR3 loop spans 13 amino acids.

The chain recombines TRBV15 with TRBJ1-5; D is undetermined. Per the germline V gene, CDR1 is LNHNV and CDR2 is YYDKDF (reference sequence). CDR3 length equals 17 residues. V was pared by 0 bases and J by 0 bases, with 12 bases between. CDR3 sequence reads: CATSRDGARYSNQPQHF. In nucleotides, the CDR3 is TGTGCCACCAGCAGAGATGGCGCAAGATATAGCAATCAGCCCCAGCATTTT.

CDR3 nucleotides: TGCGCCAGCAGAAGGCCACCTAGCGGGAGTCGGTATGAGCAGTTCTTC. Translating it yields CASRRPPSGSRYEQFF. The rearrangement uses TRBV5-1 and TRBJ2-1; 10 positions agree with TRBD2. Trimming cost V 5 bases and J 8 bases; bases outside gene matches: 13. The germline V gene has CDR1 SGHRS and CDR2 YFSETQ. There are 16 residues in the CDR3.

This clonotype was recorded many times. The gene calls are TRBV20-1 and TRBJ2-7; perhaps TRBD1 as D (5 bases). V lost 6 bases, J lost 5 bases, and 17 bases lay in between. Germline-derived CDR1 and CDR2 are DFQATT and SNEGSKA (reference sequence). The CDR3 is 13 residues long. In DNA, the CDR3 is TGCAGTGCCACAAGATGGGGCGAGGACGAGCAGTACTTC. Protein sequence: CSATRWGEDEQYF.

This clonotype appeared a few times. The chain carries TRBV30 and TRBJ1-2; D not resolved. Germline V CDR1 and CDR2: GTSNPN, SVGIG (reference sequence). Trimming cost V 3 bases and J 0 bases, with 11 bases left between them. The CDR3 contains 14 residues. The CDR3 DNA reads TGTGCCTGGAGGGCCGAGACTACTAACTATGGCTACACCTTC. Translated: CAWRAETTNYGYTF.

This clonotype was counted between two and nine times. The CDR3 region has the DNA TGTGCCAGCAGGGATGCGGGACGGCTGAACACTGAAGCTTTCTTT. Residues: CASRDAGRLNTEAFF. The rearrangement joins TRBV5-4 to TRBJ1-1; the D gene is possibly TRBD1 (5 bases). Germline lookup yields CDR1 SGHNT and CDR2 YYREEE (reference sequence). Trimming shortened V by 5 bases and J by 0 bases, and 14 bases separated the two germline ends. The CDR3 has 15 amino acids. The full variable domain, completed using reference TRBV5-4 and TRBJ1-1, is ETGVTQSPTHLIKTRGQQVTLRCSSQSGHNTVSWYQQALGQGPQFIFQYYREEENGRGNFPPRFSGLQFPNYSSELNVNALELDDSALYLCASRDAGRLNTEAFFGQGTRLTVV.

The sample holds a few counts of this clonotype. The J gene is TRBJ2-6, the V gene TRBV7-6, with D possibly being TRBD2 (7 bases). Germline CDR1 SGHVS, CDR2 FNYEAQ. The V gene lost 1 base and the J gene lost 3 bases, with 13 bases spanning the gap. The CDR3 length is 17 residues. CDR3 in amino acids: CASSLEEGGFGANVLTF. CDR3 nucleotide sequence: TGTGCCAGCAGCTTAGAGGAGGGGGGGTTTGGGGCCAACGTCCTGACTTTC.

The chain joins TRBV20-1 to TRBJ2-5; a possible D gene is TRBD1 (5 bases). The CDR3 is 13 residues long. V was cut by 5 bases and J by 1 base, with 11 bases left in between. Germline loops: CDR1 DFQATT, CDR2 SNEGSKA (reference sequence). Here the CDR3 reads CSAGWGSQETQYF. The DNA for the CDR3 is TGCAGTGCTGGGTGGGGCAGCCAAGAGACCCAGTACTTC.

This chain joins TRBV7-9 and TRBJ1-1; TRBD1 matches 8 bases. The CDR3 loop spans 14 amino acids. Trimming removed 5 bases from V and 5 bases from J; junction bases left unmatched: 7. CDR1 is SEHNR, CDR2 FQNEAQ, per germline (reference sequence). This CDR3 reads CASSKGQGSTEAFF. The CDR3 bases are TGTGCCAGCAGCAAAGGACAGGGCAGTACTGAAGCTTTCTTT.

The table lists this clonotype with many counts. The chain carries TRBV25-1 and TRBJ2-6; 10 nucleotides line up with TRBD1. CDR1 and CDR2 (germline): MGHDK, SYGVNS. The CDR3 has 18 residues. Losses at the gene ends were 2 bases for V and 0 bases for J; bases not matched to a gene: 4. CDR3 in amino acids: CASSEPGQGLSGANVLTF. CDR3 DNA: TGTGCCAGCAGTGAACCGGGACAGGGGCTCTCTGGGGCCAACGTCCTGACTTTC.

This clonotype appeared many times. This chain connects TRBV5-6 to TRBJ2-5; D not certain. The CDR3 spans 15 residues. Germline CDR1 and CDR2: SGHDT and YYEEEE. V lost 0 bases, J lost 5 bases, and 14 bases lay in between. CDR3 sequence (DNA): TGTGCCAGCAGCTTGGATGCGCAGCTATGGGAGACCCAGTACTTC. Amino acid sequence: CASSLDAQLWETQYF.

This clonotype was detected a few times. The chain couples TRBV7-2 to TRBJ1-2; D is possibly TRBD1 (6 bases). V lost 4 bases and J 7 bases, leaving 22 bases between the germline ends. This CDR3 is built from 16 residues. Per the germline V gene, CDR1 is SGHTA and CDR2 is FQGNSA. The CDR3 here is CASSSLRGGALSGYTF. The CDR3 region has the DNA TGTGCCAGCAGCTCCCTTAGGGGGGGCGCTTTGAGTGGCTACACCTTC.

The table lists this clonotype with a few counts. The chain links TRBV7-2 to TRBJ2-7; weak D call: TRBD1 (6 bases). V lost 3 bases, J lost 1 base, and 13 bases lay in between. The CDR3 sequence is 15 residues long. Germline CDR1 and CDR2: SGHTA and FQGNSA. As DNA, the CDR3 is TGTGCCAGCAGCTTGGACGGACAGTTGTCCTACGAGCAGTACTTC. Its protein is CASSLDGQLSYEQYF. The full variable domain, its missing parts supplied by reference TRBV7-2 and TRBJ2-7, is GAGVSQSPSNKVTEKGKDVELRCDPISGHTALYWYRQSLGQGLEFLIYFQGNSAPDKSGLPSDRFSAERTGGSVSTLTIQRTQQEDSAVYLCASSLDGQLSYEQYFGPGTRLTVT.

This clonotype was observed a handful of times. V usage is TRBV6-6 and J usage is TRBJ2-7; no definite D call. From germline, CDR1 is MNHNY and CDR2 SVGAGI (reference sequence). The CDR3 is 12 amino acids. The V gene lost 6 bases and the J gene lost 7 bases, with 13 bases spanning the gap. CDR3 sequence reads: CASSLHQLEQYF. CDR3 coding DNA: TGTGCCAGCAGCCTGCATCAGCTGGAGCAGTACTTC.

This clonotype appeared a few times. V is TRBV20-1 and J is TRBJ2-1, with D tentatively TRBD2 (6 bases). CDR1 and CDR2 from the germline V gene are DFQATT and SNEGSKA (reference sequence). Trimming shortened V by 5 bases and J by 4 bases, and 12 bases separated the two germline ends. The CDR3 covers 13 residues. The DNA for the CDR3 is TGCAGTGCTTATAGCGGAGGGTACAATGAGCAGTTCTTC. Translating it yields CSAYSGGYNEQFF.

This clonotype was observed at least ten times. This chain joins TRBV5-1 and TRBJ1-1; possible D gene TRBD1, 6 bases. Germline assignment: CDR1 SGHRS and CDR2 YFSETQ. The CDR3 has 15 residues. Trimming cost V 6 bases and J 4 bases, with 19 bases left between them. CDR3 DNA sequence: TGCGCCAGCACCCTGGAGGGGGGCGCGTTCACTGAAGCTTTCTTT. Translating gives CASTLEGGAFTEAFF.

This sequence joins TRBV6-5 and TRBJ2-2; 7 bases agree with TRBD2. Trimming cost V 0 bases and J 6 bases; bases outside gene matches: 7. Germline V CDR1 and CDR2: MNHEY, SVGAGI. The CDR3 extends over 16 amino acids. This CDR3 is CASSYSAGVSSGELFF. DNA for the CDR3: TGTGCCAGCAGTTACTCTGCGGGAGTGAGTTCCGGGGAGCTGTTTTTT.

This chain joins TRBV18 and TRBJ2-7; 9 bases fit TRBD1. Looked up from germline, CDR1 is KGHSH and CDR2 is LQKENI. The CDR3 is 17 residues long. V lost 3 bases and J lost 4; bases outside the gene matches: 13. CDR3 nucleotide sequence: TGTGCCAGCTCACCTTGGACAGGGGAGACCACAAAGTACGAGCAGTACTTC. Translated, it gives CASSPWTGETTKYEQYF.